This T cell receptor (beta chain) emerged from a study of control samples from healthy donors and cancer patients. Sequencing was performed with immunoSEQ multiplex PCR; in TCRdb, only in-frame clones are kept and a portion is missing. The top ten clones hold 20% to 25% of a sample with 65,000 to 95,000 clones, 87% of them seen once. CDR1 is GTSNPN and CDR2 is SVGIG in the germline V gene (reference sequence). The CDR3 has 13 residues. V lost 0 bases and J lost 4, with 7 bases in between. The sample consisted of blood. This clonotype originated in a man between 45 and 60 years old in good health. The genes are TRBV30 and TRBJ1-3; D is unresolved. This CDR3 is CAWSVGEGNTIYF. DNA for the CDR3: TGTGCCTGGAGTGTAGGAGAAGGAAACACCATATATTTT. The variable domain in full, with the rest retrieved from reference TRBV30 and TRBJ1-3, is SQTIHQWPATLVQPVGSPLSLECTVEGTSNPNLYWYRQAAGRGLQLLFYSVGIGQISSEVPQNLSASRPQDRQFILSSKKLLLSDSGFYLCAWSVGEGNTIYFGEGSWLTVV.